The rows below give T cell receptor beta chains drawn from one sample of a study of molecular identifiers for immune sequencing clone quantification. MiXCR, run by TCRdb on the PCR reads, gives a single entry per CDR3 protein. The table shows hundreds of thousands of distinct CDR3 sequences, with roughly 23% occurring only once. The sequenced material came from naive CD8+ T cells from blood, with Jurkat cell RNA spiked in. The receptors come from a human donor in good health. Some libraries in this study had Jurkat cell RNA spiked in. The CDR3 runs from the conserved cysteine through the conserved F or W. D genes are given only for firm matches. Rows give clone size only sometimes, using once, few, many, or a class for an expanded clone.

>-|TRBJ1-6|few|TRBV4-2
CASSHTVQGTDSPLHF
TGTGCCAGCAGCCATACAGTACAGGGAACGGATTCACCCCTCCACTTT
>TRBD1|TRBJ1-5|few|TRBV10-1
CASNGDRSFNQPQHF
TGCGCCAGCAATGGGGACAGGAGTTTCAATCAGCCCCAGCATTTT
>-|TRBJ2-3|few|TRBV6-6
CASTHWVASTATQYF
TGTGCCAGCACCCACTGGGTTGCTAGCACAGCTACGCAGTATTTT
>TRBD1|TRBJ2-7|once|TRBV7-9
CASSLGQGTDEQCF
TGTGCCAGCAGCTTAGGACAGGGGACCGACGAGCAGTGCTTC
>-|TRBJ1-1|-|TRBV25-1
CASSEIGGVTEAFF
TGTGCCAGCAGTGAGATAGGAGGGGTTACTGAAGCTTTCTTT
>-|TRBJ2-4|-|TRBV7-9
CASSSPEDGGAKNIQYF
TGTGCCAGCAGCTCCCCCGAAGACGGGGGAGCCAAAAACATTCAGTACTTC
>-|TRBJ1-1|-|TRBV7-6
CASSLAVYNTEAFF
TGTGCCAGCAGCTTAGCAGTTTACAACACTGAAGCTTTCTTT
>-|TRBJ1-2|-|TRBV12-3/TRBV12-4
CASSFAGSYGYTF
TGTGCCAGCAGTTTTGCAGGGTCGTATGGCTACACCTTC
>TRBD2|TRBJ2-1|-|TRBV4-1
CASSQAPGGSEQFF
TGCGCCAGCAGCCAAGCCCCGGGGGGAAGTGAGCAGTTCTTC
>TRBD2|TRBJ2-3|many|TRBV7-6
CASNGGGGTDTQYF
TGTGCCAGCAACGGCGGGGGAGGCACAGATACGCAGTATTTT
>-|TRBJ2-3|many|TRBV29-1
CSVDTDTQYF
TGCAGCGTAGACACAGATACGCAGTATTTT
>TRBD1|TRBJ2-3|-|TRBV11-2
CASSLQGASSTDTQYF
TGTGCCAGCAGCCTACAGGGGGCCTCTTCAACAGATACGCAGTATTTT
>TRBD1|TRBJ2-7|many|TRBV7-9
CASSFPRGQGVESGYEQYF
TGTGCCAGCAGCTTTCCGCGGGGACAGGGGGTAGAATCAGGATACGAGCAGTACTTC
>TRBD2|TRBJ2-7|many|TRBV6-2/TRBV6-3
CASSNPGLASYEQYF
TGTGCCAGCAGTAACCCGGGACTAGCGAGCTACGAGCAGTACTTC
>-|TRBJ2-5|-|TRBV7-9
CASSITGVRKETQYF
TGTGCCAGCAGCATTACCGGGGTCCGGAAAGAGACCCAGTACTTC
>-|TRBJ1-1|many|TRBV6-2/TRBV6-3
CASSYYRTNTEAFF
TGTGCCAGCAGTTATTACAGGACAAACACTGAAGCTTTCTTT
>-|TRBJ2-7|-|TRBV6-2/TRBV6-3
CASSYSGWNEQYF
TGTGCCAGCAGTTACTCTGGATGGAACGAGCAGTACTTC
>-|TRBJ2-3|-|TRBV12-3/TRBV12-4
CASRDLPGGTDTQYF
TGTGCCAGCCGCGATCTGCCCGGGGGCACAGATACGCAGTATTTT
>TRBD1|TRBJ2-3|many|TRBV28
CASSSRTGSTDTQYF
TGTGCCAGCAGTTCCCGGACAGGGAGCACAGATACGCAGTATTTT
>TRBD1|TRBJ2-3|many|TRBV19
CASSLTGGGGDTQYF
TGTGCCAGTAGTCTGACAGGGGGCGGTGGAGATACGCAGTATTTT
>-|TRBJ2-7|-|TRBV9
CASSVDGSYEQYF
TGTGCCAGCAGCGTAGACGGATCCTACGAGCAGTACTTC
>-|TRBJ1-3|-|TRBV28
CARSFRGEGNTIYF
TGTGCCAGAAGTTTTCGCGGGGAGGGAAACACCATATATTTT
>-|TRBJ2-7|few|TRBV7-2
CASSLDAGDSSYEQYF
TGTGCCAGCAGCTTAGATGCAGGCGATAGCTCCTACGAGCAGTACTTC
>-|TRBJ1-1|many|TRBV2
CASSFAGAAFF
TGTGCCAGCAGTTTCGCTGGGGCAGCTTTCTTT
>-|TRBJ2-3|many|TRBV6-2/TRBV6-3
CASSWLDRLTDTQYF
TGTGCCAGCAGTTGGCTCGACAGGCTCACAGATACGCAGTATTTT
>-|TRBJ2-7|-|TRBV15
CATSRRGTYEQYF
TGTGCCACCAGCAGAAGGGGTACCTACGAGCAGTACTTC
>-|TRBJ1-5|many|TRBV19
CASRLKGGDQPQHF
TGTGCCAGTAGATTGAAGGGGGGGGACCAGCCCCAGCATTTT